A single sample gave rise to the 21 T cell receptor beta chains below, sequenced in a study of T cell repertoires in cytomegalovirus infection (dated by TCRdb to about 2019). TCRdb names Illumina HiSeq 1500 as the instrument used. Starting from the raw public reads, TCRdb applied fastp trimming at Q25, assembled clones with MiXCR and retained in-frame beta chains. A single entry per CDR3 protein holds the most common genes and DNA from its merged rows. This sample lists around 530,000 distinct CDR3 sequences; 16% were detected once. The ten largest clones take up approximately 24% of the sample. The sequenced sample consisted of CD8+ T cells from PBMCs. The receptor source for this set is a human donor in good health (CMV status not recorded). Some clones in this sample may be carry-over from other donors' samples.

On this clonotype itself: A single base separates this from a much larger clone, so it may be a read error. The chain combines TRBV12-3 or TRBV12-4 with TRBJ2-4; 7 positions agree with TRBD2. This CDR3 is built from 15 residues. CDR3 sequence: CANSSGLADKNIQYF. For the CDR3, the DNA is TGTGCCAACAGTTCGGGGCTAGCGGATAAAAACATTCAGTACTTC.

This clonotype was counted only a few times. The chain carries TRBV3-1 and TRBJ2-2; D is unclear. Germline lookup yields CDR1 LGHDT and CDR2 YNNKEL (reference sequence). The V gene lost 0 bases and the J gene lost 7 bases, with 3 bases spanning the gap. The CDR3 has 12 amino acids. DNA for the CDR3: TGTGCCAGCAGCCAAGATGTCGGGGAGCTGTTTTTT. This gives the protein CASSQDVGELFF. Complete variable domain (other parts from reference TRBV3-1 and TRBJ2-2): DTAVSQTPKYLVTQMGNDKSIKCEQNLGHDTMYWYKQDSKKFLKIMFSYNNKELIINETVPNRFSPKSPDKAHLNLHINSLELGDSAVYFCASSQDVGELFFGEGSRLTVL.

This clonotype was seen more than once but under ten times. The chain couples TRBV7-6 to TRBJ2-4; 9 bases match TRBD2. The ends lost 0 bases at V and 3 bases at J; junction bases unmatched: 6. Germline CDR1 reads SGHVS; CDR2 reads FNYEAQ. The CDR3 runs to 17 residues. The CDR3 DNA is TGTGCCAGCAGCTTAGCGAGTAGCGGGGGTGACAAAAACATTCAGTACTTC. It encodes CASSLASSGGDKNIQYF.

The V gene is TRBV3-1, the J gene TRBJ1-2; D is uncertain. The CDR3 runs to 12 residues. With 1 base removed from V and 4 bases from J, the gap between germline ends came to 4 bases. Germline V lookup: CDR1 LGHDT, CDR2 YNNKEL (reference sequence). CDR3 DNA: TGTGCCAGCAGCCAAGTCTTCTATGGCTACACCTTC. Protein: CASSQVFYGYTF.

This clonotype was counted at least ten times. This chain joins TRBV5-4 and TRBJ2-7; D unclear. The germline V gene has CDR1 SGHNT and CDR2 YYREEE (reference sequence). The CDR3 length is 14 residues. The V gene lost 1 base and the J gene lost 3 bases, with 11 bases spanning the gap. The CDR3 sequence is CASSLYPEIYEQYF. CDR3 DNA sequence: TGTGCCAGCAGCTTGTATCCGGAGATCTACGAGCAGTACTTC.

Comment on this clonotype: Since a much larger clone is just one base distant, this may be a read error. This sequence joins TRBV2 and TRBJ1-1; 8 positions agree with TRBD1. The V and J ends lost 4 bases and 8 bases, in that order; junction bases with no gene match: 0. Germline V gene lookup returns CDR1 SNHLY and CDR2 FYNNEI. CDR3 length: 11 amino acids. The CDR3 DNA reads as TGTGCCAGCAGTGGGGACAGGGAAGCTTTCTTT. This codes for CASSGDREAFF.

This clonotype was picked up many times. The chain recombines TRBV30 with TRBJ1-2; no firm D call. V gave up 4 bases and J gave up 8 bases, with 11 bases separating them. The germline CDR1 and CDR2 sequences are GTSNPN and SVGIG (reference sequence). CDR3 length: 11 amino acids. In nucleotides, the CDR3 is TGTGCCTGGATCGAACATCAGGGCTACACCTTC. It codes for CAWIEHQGYTF.

This clonotype has ten or more counts. The chain links TRBV4-1 to TRBJ2-5; TRBD2 matches at 10 bases. Trimming removed 1 base from V and 5 bases from J; junction bases left unmatched: 7. Germline CDR1 reads MGHRA; CDR2 reads YSYEKL. The CDR3 is made up of 16 amino acids. DNA for the CDR3: TGCGCCAGCAGCCAAGGAACTAGCGGGGCGGGGGAGACCCAGTACTTC. It yields the protein CASSQGTSGAGETQYF.

V and J are TRBV24-1 and TRBJ2-1; 10 bases map to TRBD2. The V segment lost 10 bases and the J segment 5 bases; nucleotides outside the gene matches: 4. This CDR3 contains 13 residues. Germline V gene data show CDR1 as KGHDR and CDR2 as SFDVKD. This CDR3 reads CATRTSGHNEQFF. The CDR3 DNA is TGTGCCACGAGGACTAGCGGTCACAATGAGCAGTTCTTC.

Concerning this clonotype itself: This may come from a read error, since a much larger clone is one base off. The chain links TRBV7-6 to TRBJ2-2, with D perhaps being TRBD1 or TRBD2 (5 bases each). V dropped 7 bases and J dropped 3 bases, with 15 bases sitting between them. Germline V CDR1 and CDR2: SGHVS, FNYEAQ. The CDR3 runs 15 residues. The CDR3: CASTRVGEHTGELFF. The CDR3 DNA follows: TGTGCCAGCACCCGTGTGGGGGAGCACACCGGGGAGCTGTTTTTT.

This clonotype was counted at least ten times. The chain employs TRBV7-6 and TRBJ2-3; 10 bases match TRBD1. The ends lost 5 bases at V and 2 bases at J; junction bases unmatched: 10. This CDR3 is built from 17 residues. Per the germline V gene, CDR1 is SGHVS and CDR2 is FNYEAQ. The CDR3 is CASSGRAGQGLTDTQYF. In DNA form, the CDR3 reads TGTGCCAGCAGCGGCCGGGCGGGACAGGGGCTCACAGATACGCAGTATTTT.

This clonotype was seen ten or more times. The chain links TRBV2 to TRBJ2-7; TRBD1 agrees at 9 bases. CDR1 is SNHLY, CDR2 FYNNEI, per germline. The ends lost 3 bases at V and 1 base at J; junction bases unmatched: 4. The CDR3 sequence is 15 residues long. CDR3 region: CASSDWTGASYEQYF. The CDR3 coding sequence is TGTGCCAGCAGTGATTGGACAGGGGCGTCCTACGAGCAGTACTTC.

This clonotype was seen ten or more times. V usage is TRBV20-1 and J usage is TRBJ2-1, with 8 bases that match TRBD1. The CDR3 is made up of 15 amino acids. V was clipped by 6 bases and J by 0 bases; unmatched bases: 7. In germline, CDR1 is DFQATT, CDR2 SNEGSKA (reference sequence). The CDR3 DNA reads as TGCAGTGCCAAATACAGGGGGGTCTCCTACAATGAGCAGTTCTTC. Translated: CSAKYRGVSYNEQFF.

Note on this clonotype: A read error may produce the germline difference seen at one junction end. Here the CDR3 DNA reads TGCAGTGCAAGAGACGCGCTCCCCGCGGAGACCCAGTACTTC. Its translation: CSARDALPAETQYF. V is TRBV20-1 and J is TRBJ2-5, with D uncertain. The CDR3 length is 14 residues. Germline-derived CDR1 and CDR2 are DFQATT and SNEGSKA (reference sequence).

This clonotype has just a few counts. The V gene is TRBV7-3, the J gene TRBJ1-2; TRBD1 is a possible D gene (6 bases). V shed 1 base and J shed 8 bases, with 20 bases lying between them. The CDR3 is made up of 16 amino acids. The V gene's germline CDR1 is SGHTA and CDR2 FQGTGA. The chain's CDR3 is CASSLIPAGEDTGYTF. CDR3 DNA: TGTGCCAGCAGCTTAATACCGGCAGGGGAAGATACCGGCTACACCTTC.

The table lists this clonotype with many counts. The chain uses TRBV7-2 and TRBJ2-7, with 9 bases matching TRBD2. Germline CDR1 SGHTA, CDR2 FQGNSA. The CDR3 spans 14 residues. V lost 4 bases to trimming and J lost 4 bases; unmatched junction nucleotides: 5. CDR3: CASSSLAGKYEQYF. CDR3 nucleotides: TGTGCCAGCAGCTCCCTAGCGGGGAAGTACGAGCAGTACTTC.

This clonotype has at least ten counts. V usage is TRBV6-1 and J usage is TRBJ2-7, with D unclear. With 1 base removed from V and 1 base from J, the gap between germline ends came to 5 bases. The CDR3 runs to 13 residues. Germline V lookup: CDR1 MNHNS, CDR2 SASEGT. This CDR3 reads CASSEGKSYEQYF. The CDR3 region has the DNA TGTGCCAGCAGTGAAGGCAAGTCCTACGAGCAGTACTTC.

This chain uses TRBV28 with TRBJ2-3; TRBD2 agrees at 9 bases. The germline CDR1 and CDR2 sequences are MDHEN and SYDVKM. The CDR3 loop spans 14 amino acids. V trimming: 7 bases; J trimming: 2 bases; junction bases outside the gene matches: 4. The DNA of the CDR3 is TGTGCCAGCACAGTAGCGGGAGACACAGATACGCAGTATTTT. Translating gives CASTVAGDTDTQYF.

This clonotype has a handful of counts. As DNA, the CDR3 is TGTGCCAGCAGTTCAGGGGGGGCCTATGAAAAACTGTTTTTT. Amino acids: CASSSGGAYEKLFF. The gene calls are TRBV27 and TRBJ1-4; 7 nucleotides align to TRBD1. The CDR3 covers 14 residues. The germline V gene encodes CDR1 MNHEY and CDR2 SMNVEV (reference sequence). The V segment lost 4 bases and the J segment 6 bases; nucleotides outside the gene matches: 5. The variable domain in full, with the rest retrieved from reference TRBV27 and TRBJ1-4, is EAQVTQNPRYLITVTGKKLTVTCSQNMNHEYMSWYRQDPGLGLRQIYYSMNVEVTDKGDVPEGYKVSRKEKRNFPLILESPSPNQTSLYFCASSSGGAYEKLFFGSGTQLSVL.

This clonotype appeared many times. This chain joins TRBV12-3 or TRBV12-4 and TRBJ1-1; D remains unclear. Deletions cut 2 bases from V and 0 bases from J, with 7 bases between. The CDR3 covers 14 residues. Written as DNA, the CDR3 is TGTGCCAGCAGTTTAAGTGAGATGAACACTGAAGCTTTCTTT. It codes for CASSLSEMNTEAFF.

In this sample, this clonotype turned up a few times. The V gene is TRBV19, the J gene TRBJ2-7; D is perhaps TRBD1 (5 bases). V was trimmed by 2 bases and J by 3 bases, leaving 11 bases between them. CDR3 size: 14 residues. Per the germline V gene, CDR1 is LNHDA and CDR2 is SQIVND (reference sequence). The CDR3 here is CASSIMIGVYEQYF. In DNA, the CDR3 is TGTGCCAGTAGTATAATGATAGGGGTCTACGAGCAGTACTTC.